This TCR beta chain was identified in a study of ipilimumab plus nivolumab after autologous stem cell transplantation. At the level of the study: Patients received a median of about five ipilimumab and roughly eight nivolumab doses. Study findings and constraints: TCR repertoire, Treg phenotype and gut microbiota reportedly support more study of this approach.

TCRdb keeps only in-frame clones here, not all; method: immunoSEQ multiplex PCR. The profile covers 11,000 or so clones, with under 80% appearing a single time and 8% to 13% taken by the ten largest. About this clone: Its matching antigen is unknown.

CDR1 and CDR2 from the germline V gene are SGHAT and FQNNGV. The CDR3 runs to 14 residues. Trimming stripped 3 bases from V and 3 bases from J, with 9 bases between. Starting 14 to 28 days after autologous transplant, ipilimumab 1 mg/kg was given. Through week 26, nivolumab 3 mg/kg IV was given weeks 1, 4, 7, 10, then biweekly. Material: PBMCs, obtained in a trial of ipilimumab plus nivolumab as post-transplant consolidation. The clonotype comes from a male donor with multiple myeloma. The chain employs TRBV11-2 and TRBJ2-1; no clear D gene. The CDR3, as DNA: TGTGCCAGCAGCTTTAGGGATTTCTACAATGAGCAGTTCTTC. Its protein is CASSFRDFYNEQFF. The whole variable domain, filled in from reference TRBV11-2 and TRBJ2-1, reads EAGVAQSPRYKIIEKRQSVAFWCNPISGHATLYWYQQILGQGPKLLIQFQNNGVVDDSQLPKDRFSAERLKGVDSTLKIQPAKLEDSAVYLCASSFRDFYNEQFFGPGTRLTVL.